This is a list of T cell receptor beta chains from one sample in a study of technical replicates of blood from a few donors. Sequencing was performed with immunoSEQ multiplex PCR; in TCRdb, only in-frame clones are kept and a portion is missing. The table lists 80,000 to 100,000 clones, roughly 94% of them singletons, with about 0.27% in the top ten. Sample: T cells isolated from PBMCs. Receptors were obtained from a human donor in good health. The CDR3 runs from the conserved cysteine through the conserved F or W. The order of the fields is J gene, D gene, V gene, clone size, CDR3 protein, CDR3 DNA. The D gene is left open where the match is weak. A row's size may be missing; if present it is once, few, many or a size class.

j_gene: TRBJ1-2
d_gene: NA
v_gene: TRBV7-9
abundance: NA
CDR3aa: CASRDFPGDYGYTF
CDR3nt: TGTGCCAGCAGAGACTTTCCGGGGGACTATGGCTACACCTTC

j_gene: TRBJ1-1
d_gene: NA
v_gene: TRBV4-1
abundance: once
CDR3aa: CASSQAAGPNTEAFF
CDR3nt: TGCGCCAGCAGCCAAGCGGCGGGCCCGAACACTGAAGCTTTCTTT

j_gene: TRBJ1-1
d_gene: NA
v_gene: TRBV19
abundance: NA
CDR3aa: CASDLGDTYTEAFF
CDR3nt: TGTGCCAGTGATCTCGGGGACACCTACACTGAAGCTTTCTTT

j_gene: TRBJ1-1
d_gene: NA
v_gene: TRBV7-9
abundance: NA
CDR3aa: CASSRVKTATLNTEAFF
CDR3nt: TGTGCCAGCAGCCGGGTCAAGACAGCAACTTTGAACACTGAAGCTTTCTTT

j_gene: TRBJ1-1
d_gene: NA
v_gene: TRBV7-8
abundance: NA
CDR3aa: CASSFRVLPTEAFF
CDR3nt: TGTGCCAGCAGCTTTCGGGTCCTTCCCACTGAAGCTTTCTTT

j_gene: TRBJ2-1
d_gene: TRBD2
v_gene: TRBV9
abundance: NA
CDR3aa: CASSGAGALSYNEQFF
CDR3nt: TGTGCCAGCAGCGGGGCGGGAGCCCTCTCCTACAATGAGCAGTTCTTC

j_gene: TRBJ2-5
d_gene: NA
v_gene: TRBV2
abundance: NA
CDR3aa: CASSEAATQYF
CDR3nt: TGTGCCAGCAGTGAAGCGGCGACCCAGTACTTC

j_gene: TRBJ1-5
d_gene: NA
v_gene: TRBV5-1
abundance: NA
CDR3aa: CASSLAAGANQPQHF
CDR3nt: TGCGCCAGCAGCTTGGCCGCAGGGGCCAATCAGCCCCAGCATTTT

j_gene: TRBJ2-7
d_gene: TRBD1
v_gene: TRBV19
abundance: NA
CDR3aa: CASSIYQGAYEQYF
CDR3nt: TGTGCCAGTAGTATATATCAGGGGGCCTACGAGCAGTACTTC

j_gene: TRBJ1-1
d_gene: TRBD1
v_gene: TRBV11-3
abundance: NA
CDR3aa: CASSRTGSNTEAFF
CDR3nt: TGTGCCAGCAGCCGGACAGGCTCGAACACTGAAGCTTTCTTT

j_gene: TRBJ1-1
d_gene: NA
v_gene: TRBV5-1
abundance: NA
CDR3aa: CASSSGQYTEAFF
CDR3nt: TGCGCCAGCAGCTCAGGACAGTACACTGAAGCTTTCTTT

j_gene: TRBJ2-7
d_gene: NA
v_gene: TRBV11-3
abundance: NA
CDR3aa: CASSLLPGNYEQYF
CDR3nt: TGTGCCAGCAGCTTACTGCCAGGAAACTACGAGCAGTACTTC

j_gene: TRBJ2-7
d_gene: NA
v_gene: TRBV4-2
abundance: NA
CDR3aa: CASSQDPAEGAYEQYF
CDR3nt: TGTGCCAGCAGCCAAGATCCGGCTGAGGGGGCCTACGAGCAGTACTTC

j_gene: TRBJ1-2
d_gene: TRBD1
v_gene: TRBV13
abundance: once
CDR3aa: CASSSGTGDGYTF
CDR3nt: TGTGCCAGCAGCTCGGGGACAGGGGACGGCTACACCTTC

j_gene: TRBJ2-7
d_gene: TRBD1
v_gene: TRBV19
abundance: once
CDR3aa: CASSISGTGPYEQYF
CDR3nt: TGTGCCAGTAGTATCTCCGGGACAGGGCCCTACGAGCAGTACTTC

j_gene: TRBJ2-2
d_gene: TRBD2
v_gene: TRBV6-6
abundance: once
CDR3aa: CASSGSGRNTGELFF
CDR3nt: TGTGCCAGCAGTGGTAGCGGGAGGAACACCGGGGAGCTGTTTTTT

j_gene: TRBJ1-2
d_gene: NA
v_gene: TRBV27
abundance: NA
CDR3aa: CASSFTQGLHSYGYTF
CDR3nt: TGTGCCAGCAGTTTCACCCAAGGTTTACACAGCTATGGCTACACCTTC

j_gene: TRBJ2-1
d_gene: NA
v_gene: TRBV28
abundance: NA
CDR3aa: CASSLEAREQFF
CDR3nt: TGTGCCAGCAGTTTAGAGGCGCGCGAGCAGTTCTTC

j_gene: TRBJ2-7
d_gene: TRBD2
v_gene: TRBV4-2
abundance: NA
CDR3aa: CASSLGGGSSYEQYF
CDR3nt: TGTGCCAGCAGCCTTGGGGGGGGGAGCTCCTACGAGCAGTACTTC

j_gene: TRBJ2-2
d_gene: NA
v_gene: TRBV7-8
abundance: once
CDR3aa: CASSPRIDTLNTGELFF
CDR3nt: TGTGCCAGCAGCCCCAGAATCGACACGTTGAACACCGGGGAGCTGTTTTTT

j_gene: TRBJ2-5
d_gene: TRBD2
v_gene: TRBV11-3
abundance: NA
CDR3aa: CASSFGGVRETQYF
CDR3nt: TGTGCCAGCAGCTTTGGGGGGGTCCGGGAGACCCAGTACTTC

j_gene: TRBJ1-1
d_gene: NA
v_gene: TRBV5-1
abundance: NA
CDR3aa: CASSPTGTYNTEAFF
CDR3nt: TGCGCCAGCAGCCCCACCGGGACATATAACACTGAAGCTTTCTTT

j_gene: TRBJ1-2
d_gene: NA
v_gene: TRBV19
abundance: NA
CDR3aa: CASSIGLLPCTF
CDR3nt: TGTGCCAGTAGTATAGGACTCCTCCCTTGCACCTTC

j_gene: TRBJ2-3
d_gene: NA
v_gene: TRBV5-6
abundance: NA
CDR3aa: CASSLRQYAGPRGDTQYF
CDR3nt: TGTGCCAGCAGCTTGAGGCAGTATGCGGGACCACGGGGAGATACGCAGTATTTT

j_gene: TRBJ2-7
d_gene: TRBD1
v_gene: TRBV6-5
abundance: NA
CDR3aa: CASTLWTGSSYEQYF
CDR3nt: TGTGCCAGCACCCTATGGACAGGGAGCTCCTACGAGCAGTACTTC

j_gene: TRBJ1-6
d_gene: NA
v_gene: TRBV9
abundance: NA
CDR3aa: CASSVAGGTGKGSYNSPLHF
CDR3nt: TGTGCCAGCAGCGTAGCCGGAGGAACAGGGAAGGGATCCTATAATTCACCCCTCCACTTT

j_gene: TRBJ1-4
d_gene: NA
v_gene: TRBV30
abundance: NA
CDR3aa: CAWSARAVTNEKLFF
CDR3nt: TGTGCCTGGAGTGCCAGGGCCGTCACTAATGAAAAACTGTTTTTT

j_gene: TRBJ2-3
d_gene: TRBD2
v_gene: TRBV7-2
abundance: NA
CDR3aa: CASSTHSGGAGDTQYF
CDR3nt: TGTGCCAGCAGCACGCATAGCGGGGGGGCTGGAGATACGCAGTATTTT

j_gene: TRBJ2-1
d_gene: TRBD1
v_gene: TRBV5-1
abundance: NA
CDR3aa: CASSAQTGMEQFF
CDR3nt: TGCGCCAGCAGCGCACAGACAGGGATGGAGCAGTTCTTC

j_gene: TRBJ2-3
d_gene: NA
v_gene: TRBV5-1
abundance: NA
CDR3aa: CASSTGKYTDTQYF
CDR3nt: TGCGCCAGCAGCACCGGGAAATACACAGATACGCAGTATTTT

j_gene: TRBJ1-1
d_gene: NA
v_gene: TRBV5-1
abundance: NA
CDR3aa: CASSLGTPSPNTEAFF
CDR3nt: TGCGCCAGCAGCTTGGGAACTCCCTCTCCGAACACTGAAGCTTTCTTT

j_gene: TRBJ2-1
d_gene: TRBD2
v_gene: TRBV11-2
abundance: NA
CDR3aa: CASSLTSGGIDEQFF
CDR3nt: TGTGCCAGCAGCTTGACTAGCGGGGGTATAGATGAGCAGTTCTTC

j_gene: TRBJ2-2
d_gene: TRBD1
v_gene: TRBV11-2
abundance: NA
CDR3aa: CASSFLTGSTGELFF
CDR3nt: TGTGCCAGCAGCTTTCTGACAGGGTCTACCGGGGAGCTGTTTTTT

j_gene: TRBJ2-7
d_gene: TRBD1
v_gene: TRBV7-9
abundance: NA
CDR3aa: CASSPRTGETYEQYF
CDR3nt: TGTGCCAGCAGCCCTAGGACAGGGGAGACCTACGAGCAGTACTTC

j_gene: TRBJ1-4
d_gene: NA
v_gene: TRBV19
abundance: NA
CDR3aa: CASSISGRSNEKLFF
CDR3nt: TGTGCCAGTAGTATCTCGGGAAGGTCTAATGAAAAACTGTTTTTT

j_gene: TRBJ1-1
d_gene: NA
v_gene: TRBV11-3
abundance: NA
CDR3aa: CASSLVEEAEAFF
CDR3nt: TGTGCCAGCAGCTTAGTAGAGGAGGCTGAAGCTTTCTTT

j_gene: TRBJ1-1
d_gene: NA
v_gene: TRBV7-2
abundance: few
CDR3aa: CASSLDPGAEAFF
CDR3nt: TGTGCCAGCAGCTTAGACCCAGGGGCTGAAGCTTTCTTT

j_gene: TRBJ2-5
d_gene: NA
v_gene: TRBV29-1
abundance: NA
CDR3aa: CSGLRTGQETQYF
CDR3nt: TGCAGCGGATTAAGGACTGGACAAGAGACCCAGTACTTC

j_gene: TRBJ1-1
d_gene: TRBD1
v_gene: TRBV5-1
abundance: NA
CDR3aa: CASRYRDSDTEAFF
CDR3nt: TGCGCCAGCAGATACCGGGACAGTGACACTGAAGCTTTCTTT

j_gene: TRBJ2-7
d_gene: NA
v_gene: TRBV28
abundance: NA
CDR3aa: CASSSTSSLRYEQYF
CDR3nt: TGTGCCAGCAGTTCCACCTCTAGCTTGAGGTACGAGCAGTACTTC

j_gene: TRBJ1-5
d_gene: TRBD1
v_gene: TRBV18
abundance: NA
CDR3aa: CASSQLQGYGNQPQHF
CDR3nt: TGTGCCAGCTCACAACTACAGGGGTATGGCAATCAGCCCCAGCATTTT

j_gene: TRBJ2-7
d_gene: NA
v_gene: TRBV6-1
abundance: once
CDR3aa: CASSDPASALQINF
CDR3nt: TGTGCCAGCAGTGACCCCGCGTCTGCGTTACAGATCAACTTC

j_gene: TRBJ1-1
d_gene: NA
v_gene: TRBV16
abundance: NA
CDR3aa: CASSQVGGAEAFF
CDR3nt: TGTGCCAGCAGCCAAGTTGGAGGGGCTGAAGCTTTCTTT

j_gene: TRBJ2-7
d_gene: NA
v_gene: TRBV11-2
abundance: NA
CDR3aa: CASSPGGYEQYF
CDR3nt: TGTGCCAGCAGCCCCGGGGGCTACGAGCAGTACTTC

j_gene: TRBJ2-7
d_gene: TRBD1
v_gene: TRBV5-1
abundance: NA
CDR3aa: CASSLRDRDYEQYF
CDR3nt: TGCGCCAGCAGCTTGCGGGACAGGGACTACGAGCAGTACTTC

j_gene: TRBJ1-4
d_gene: NA
v_gene: TRBV4-1
abundance: NA
CDR3aa: CASSQLPSNEKLFF
CDR3nt: TGCGCCAGCAGCCAGCTTCCGAGTAATGAAAAACTGTTTTTT